The clone carrying this T cell receptor beta chain was observed many times. TCRdb recomputed calls from the RACE reads with MiXCR, one row per CDR3 protein. This table has 50,000 to 65,000 distinct CDR3 sequences, about a tenth appearing once. The source of the sample is a study of human T cells and chemical hapten exposure. After removal of 3 bases from V and 5 bases from J, the junction contained 6 bases not matched to a gene. Germline loops: CDR1 MGHRA, CDR2 YSYEKL. CDR3 length: 16 amino acids. The time point: pre-sensitization, week 0. The treatment here: therapeutic diphenylcyclopropenone sensitization with weekly scalp DPC.

The chain links TRBV4-1 to TRBJ2-3; TRBD2 matches 12 bases. Sequenced material: whole blood, taken in connection with sensitization to the hapten diphenylcyclopropenone (DPC). The TCR sequence derives from a woman aged 40 to 50 with alopecia areata. Some clones in this sample may be carry-over from other donors' samples. The CDR3 DNA sequence: TGCGCCAGCAGCCACCTAGCGGGGGGGCTGAAAGATACGCAGTATTTT. This encodes CASSHLAGGLKDTQYF.